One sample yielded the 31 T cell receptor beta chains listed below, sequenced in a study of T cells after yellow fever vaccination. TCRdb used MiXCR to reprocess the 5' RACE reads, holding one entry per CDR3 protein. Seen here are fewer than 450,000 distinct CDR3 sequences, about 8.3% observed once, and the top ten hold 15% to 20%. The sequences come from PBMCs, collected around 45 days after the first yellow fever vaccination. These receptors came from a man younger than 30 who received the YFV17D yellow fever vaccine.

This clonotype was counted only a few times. The DNA of the CDR3 is TGTGCCAGCAGCGTCCTGGCAGAGTCCTACGAGCAGTACTTC. Translation gives CASSVLAESYEQYF. This sequence joins TRBV9 and TRBJ2-7; D remains ambiguous. Germline V CDR1 and CDR2: SGDLS, YYNGEE. The CDR3 has 14 residues. Trimming stripped 2 bases from V and 1 base from J, with 10 bases between.

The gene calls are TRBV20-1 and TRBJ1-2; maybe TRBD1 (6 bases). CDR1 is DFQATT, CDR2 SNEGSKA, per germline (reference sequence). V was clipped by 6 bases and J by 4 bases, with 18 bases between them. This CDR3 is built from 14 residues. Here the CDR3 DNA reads TGCAGTGCAGCACACAGGGAATCAGGCTATGGCTACACCTTC. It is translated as CSAAHRESGYGYTF.

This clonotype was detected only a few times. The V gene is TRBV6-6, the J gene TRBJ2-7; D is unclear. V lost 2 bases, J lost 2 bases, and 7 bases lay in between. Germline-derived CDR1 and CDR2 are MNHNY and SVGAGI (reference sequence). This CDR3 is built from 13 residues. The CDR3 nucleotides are TGTGCCAGCAGTTACGGTCAAACCTACGAGCAGTACTTC. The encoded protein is CASSYGQTYEQYF.

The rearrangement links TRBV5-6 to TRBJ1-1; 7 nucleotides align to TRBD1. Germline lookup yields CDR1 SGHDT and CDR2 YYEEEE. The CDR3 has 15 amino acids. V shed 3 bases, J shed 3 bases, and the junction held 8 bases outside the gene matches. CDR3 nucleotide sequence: TGTGCCAGCAGCTCTCGGACAGGTGGGTACACTGAAGCTTTCTTT. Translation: CASSSRTGGYTEAFF.

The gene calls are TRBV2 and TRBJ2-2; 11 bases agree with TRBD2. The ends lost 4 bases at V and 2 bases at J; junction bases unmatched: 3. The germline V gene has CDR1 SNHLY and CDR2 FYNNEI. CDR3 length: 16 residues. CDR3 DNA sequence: TGTGCCAGCAGTGCCCTAGCGGGGGGAAACACCGGGGAGCTGTTTTTT. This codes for CASSALAGGNTGELFF.

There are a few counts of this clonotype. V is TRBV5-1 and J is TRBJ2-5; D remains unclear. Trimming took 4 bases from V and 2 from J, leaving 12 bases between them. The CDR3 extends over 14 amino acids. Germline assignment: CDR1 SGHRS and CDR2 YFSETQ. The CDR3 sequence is CASSPTAAQETQYF. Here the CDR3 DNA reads TGCGCCAGCAGCCCGACGGCGGCGCAAGAGACCCAGTACTTC.

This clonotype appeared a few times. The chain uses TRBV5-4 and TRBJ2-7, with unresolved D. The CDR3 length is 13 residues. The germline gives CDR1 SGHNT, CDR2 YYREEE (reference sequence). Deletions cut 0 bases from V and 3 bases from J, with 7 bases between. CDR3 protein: CASSLDGRYEQYV. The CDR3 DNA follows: TGTGCCAGCAGCTTGGACGGGCGCTACGAGCAGTACGTC.

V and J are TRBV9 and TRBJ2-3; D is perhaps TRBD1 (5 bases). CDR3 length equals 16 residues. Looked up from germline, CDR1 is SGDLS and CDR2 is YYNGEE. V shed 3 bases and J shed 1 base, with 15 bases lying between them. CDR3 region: CASSDEGVIGTDTQYF. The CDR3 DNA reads TGTGCCAGCAGCGACGAAGGGGTGATCGGCACAGATACGCAGTATTTT.

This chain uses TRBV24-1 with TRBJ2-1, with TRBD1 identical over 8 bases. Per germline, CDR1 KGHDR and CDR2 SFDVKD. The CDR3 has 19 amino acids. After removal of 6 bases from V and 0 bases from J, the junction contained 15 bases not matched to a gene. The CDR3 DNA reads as TGTGCCACCAGTATCGGAGGACAGGGAATCTTGGACTCCTACAATGAGCAGTTCTTC. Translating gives CATSIGGQGILDSYNEQFF.

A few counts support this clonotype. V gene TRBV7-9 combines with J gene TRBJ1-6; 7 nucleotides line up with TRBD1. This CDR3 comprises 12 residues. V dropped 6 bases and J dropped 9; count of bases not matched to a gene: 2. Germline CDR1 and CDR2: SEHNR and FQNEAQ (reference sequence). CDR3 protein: CASRTGTSPLHF. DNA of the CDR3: TGTGCCAGCAGGACAGGGACTTCACCCCTCCACTTT.

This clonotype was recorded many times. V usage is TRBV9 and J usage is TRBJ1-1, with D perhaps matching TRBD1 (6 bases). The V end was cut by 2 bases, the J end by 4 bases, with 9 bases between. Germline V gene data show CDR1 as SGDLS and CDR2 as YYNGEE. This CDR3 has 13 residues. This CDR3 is CASSVQGSTEAFF. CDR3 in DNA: TGTGCCAGCAGCGTCCAGGGGTCCACTGAAGCTTTCTTT.

The CDR3 DNA follows: TGTGCCAGCAGTCCAGCTTCGTCTGGGGCCAACGTCCTGACTTTC. Translating it yields CASSPASSGANVLTF. The chain carries TRBV28 and TRBJ2-6; no clear D gene. Trimming pared 5 bases from V and 1 base from J, leaving 9 bases between. This CDR3 contains 15 residues. Germline V lookup: CDR1 MDHEN, CDR2 SYDVKM.

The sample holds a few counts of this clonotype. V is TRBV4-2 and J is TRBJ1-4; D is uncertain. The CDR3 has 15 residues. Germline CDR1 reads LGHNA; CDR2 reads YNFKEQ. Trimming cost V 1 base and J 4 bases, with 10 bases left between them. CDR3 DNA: TGTGCCAGCAGCCAAGGCGGGGAGGATAATGAAAAACTGTTTTTT. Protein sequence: CASSQGGEDNEKLFF.

CDR3 protein: CASSSGVLCYTF. CDR3 nucleotides: TGTGCCAGCAGCTCGGGGGTCCTCTGCTACACCTTC. The chain is built from TRBV5-6 and TRBJ1-2; possible D gene TRBD1, 5 bases. CDR1 SGHDT and CDR2 YYEEEE come from the germline V gene. CDR3 length: 12 amino acids. Trimming cost V 3 bases and J 9 bases, with 12 bases left between them.

CDR3 DNA sequence: TGTGCCAGCTCACGCGGAAGGGGGCTCAATGAGCAGTTCTTC. It yields the protein CASSRGRGLNEQFF. This chain uses TRBV18 with TRBJ2-1; 7 nucleotides line up with TRBD1. CDR3 length: 14 residues. Losses at the gene ends were 4 bases for V and 6 bases for J; bases not matched to a gene: 6. The germline V gene encodes CDR1 KGHSH and CDR2 LQKENI.

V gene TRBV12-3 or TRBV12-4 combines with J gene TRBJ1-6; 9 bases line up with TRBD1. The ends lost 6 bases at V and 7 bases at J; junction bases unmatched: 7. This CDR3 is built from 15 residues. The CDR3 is CASSPETGGNSPLHF. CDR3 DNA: TGTGCCAGCAGCCCAGAGACAGGGGGAAATTCACCCCTCCACTTT.

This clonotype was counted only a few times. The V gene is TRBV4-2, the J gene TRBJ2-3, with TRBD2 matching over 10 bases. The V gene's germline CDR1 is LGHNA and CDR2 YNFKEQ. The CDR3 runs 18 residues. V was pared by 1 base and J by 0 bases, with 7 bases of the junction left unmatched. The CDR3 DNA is TGTGCCAGCAGCCAAGGCCCTGGACTAGCGGAGAGCACAGATACGCAGTATTTT. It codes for CASSQGPGLAESTDTQYF.

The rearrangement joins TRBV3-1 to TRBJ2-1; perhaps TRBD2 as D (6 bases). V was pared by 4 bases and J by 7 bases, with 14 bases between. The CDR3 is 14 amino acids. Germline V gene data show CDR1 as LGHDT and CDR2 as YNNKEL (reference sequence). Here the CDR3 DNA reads TGTGCCAGCAGCCGGGACTCCACGCGTAATGAGCAGTTCTTC. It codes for CASSRDSTRNEQFF.

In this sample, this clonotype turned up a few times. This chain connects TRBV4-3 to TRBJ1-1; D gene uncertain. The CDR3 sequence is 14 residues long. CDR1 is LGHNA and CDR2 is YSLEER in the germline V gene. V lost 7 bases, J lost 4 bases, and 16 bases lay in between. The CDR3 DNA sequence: TGCGCCAGCAAGATACTGGGCGCGGGCACTGAAGCTTTCTTT. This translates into CASKILGAGTEAFF.

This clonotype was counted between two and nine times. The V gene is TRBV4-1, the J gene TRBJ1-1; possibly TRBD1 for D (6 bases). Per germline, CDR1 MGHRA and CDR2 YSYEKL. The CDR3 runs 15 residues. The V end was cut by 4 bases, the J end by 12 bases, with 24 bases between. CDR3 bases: TGCGCCAGCAGCCCCACGGGGGCACAGGGAACGAGGTCTTTCTTT. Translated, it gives CASSPTGAQGTRSFF.

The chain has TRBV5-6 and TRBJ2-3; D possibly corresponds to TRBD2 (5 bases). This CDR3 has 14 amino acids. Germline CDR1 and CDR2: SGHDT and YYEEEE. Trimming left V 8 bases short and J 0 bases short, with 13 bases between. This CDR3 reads CASQDYSSTDTQYF. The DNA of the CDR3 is TGTGCCAGTCAAGACTACTCTAGCACAGATACGCAGTATTTT. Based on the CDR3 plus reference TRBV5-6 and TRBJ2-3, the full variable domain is DAGVTQSPTHLIKTRGQQVTLRCSPKSGHDTVSWYQQALGQGPQFIFQYYEEEERQRGNFPDRFSGHQFPNYSSELNVNALLLGDSALYLCASQDYSSTDTQYFGPGTRLTVL.

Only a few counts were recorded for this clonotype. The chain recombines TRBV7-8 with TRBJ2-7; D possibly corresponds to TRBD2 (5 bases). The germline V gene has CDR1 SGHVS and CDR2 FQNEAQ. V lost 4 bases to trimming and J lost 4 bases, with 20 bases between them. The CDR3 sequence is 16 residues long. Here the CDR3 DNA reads TGTGCCAGCAGCTCACCTGCCTCGAAGGGAGTTTACGAGCAGTACGTC. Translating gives CASSSPASKGVYEQYV.

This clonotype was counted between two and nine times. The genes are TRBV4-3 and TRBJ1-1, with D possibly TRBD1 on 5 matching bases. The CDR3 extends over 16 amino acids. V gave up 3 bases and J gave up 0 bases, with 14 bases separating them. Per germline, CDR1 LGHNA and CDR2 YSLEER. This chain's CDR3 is CASSQVRWGLNTEAFF. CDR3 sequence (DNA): TGCGCCAGCAGCCAGGTTCGGTGGGGCTTGAACACTGAAGCTTTCTTT.

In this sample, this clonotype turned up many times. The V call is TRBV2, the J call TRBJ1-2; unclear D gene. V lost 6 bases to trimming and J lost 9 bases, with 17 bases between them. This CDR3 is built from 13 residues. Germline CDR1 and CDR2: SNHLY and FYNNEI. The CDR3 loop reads CASRPSSPARYTF. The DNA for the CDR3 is TGTGCCAGCAGGCCCTCCTCCCCGGCTCGCTACACCTTC. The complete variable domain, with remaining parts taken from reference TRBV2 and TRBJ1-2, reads EPEVTQTPSHQVTQMGQEVILRCVPISNHLYFYWYRQILGQKVEFLVSFYNNEISEKSEIFDDQFSVERPDGSNFTLKIRSTKLEDSAMYFCASRPSSPARYTFGSGTRLTVV.

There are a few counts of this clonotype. The CDR3 sequence is CASSQGADEQYF. CDR3 sequence (DNA): TGCGCCAGCAGCCAAGGGGCGGACGAGCAGTACTTC. J is TRBJ2-7 and V is TRBV4-1; D not certain. Germline assignment: CDR1 MGHRA and CDR2 YSYEKL. V shed 1 base and J shed 5 bases, with 6 bases lying between them. This CDR3 is 12 amino acids long.

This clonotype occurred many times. CDR3 loop: CASSRRDRGTEAFF. In DNA, the CDR3 is TGTGCCAGCAGTCGCCGGGACAGGGGGACTGAAGCTTTCTTT. This chain joins TRBV25-1 and TRBJ1-1, with TRBD1 matching 11 bases. This CDR3 has 14 amino acids. Germline trimming cut 5 bases from V and 5 bases from J; bases unmatched to any gene: 4. Germline V gives CDR1 MGHDK, CDR2 SYGVNS. The full variable domain, its missing parts supplied by reference TRBV25-1 and TRBJ1-1, is EADIYQTPRYLVIGTGKKITLECSQTMGHDKMYWYQQDPGMELHLIHYSYGVNSTEKGDLSSESTVSRIRTEHFPLTLESARPSHTSQYLCASSRRDRGTEAFFGQGTRLTVV.

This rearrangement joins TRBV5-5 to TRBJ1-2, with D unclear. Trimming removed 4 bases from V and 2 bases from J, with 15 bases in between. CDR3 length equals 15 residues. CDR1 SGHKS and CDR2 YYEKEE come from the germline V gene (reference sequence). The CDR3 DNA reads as TGTGCCAGCAGCCTGAGCGGTAGGATGAACTATGGCTACACCTTC. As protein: CASSLSGRMNYGYTF.

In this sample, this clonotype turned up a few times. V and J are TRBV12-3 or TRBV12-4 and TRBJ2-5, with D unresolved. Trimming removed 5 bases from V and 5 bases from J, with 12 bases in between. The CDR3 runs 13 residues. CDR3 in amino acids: CASSKGDTETQYF. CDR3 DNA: TGTGCCAGCAGTAAAGGAGATACTGAGACCCAGTACTTC.

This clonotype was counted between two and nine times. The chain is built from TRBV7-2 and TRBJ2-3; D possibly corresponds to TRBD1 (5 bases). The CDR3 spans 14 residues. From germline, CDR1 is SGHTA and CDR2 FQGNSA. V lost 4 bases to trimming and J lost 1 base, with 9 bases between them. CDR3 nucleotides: TGTGCCAGCAGCTCCCCACAGGGCACAGATACGCAGTATTTT. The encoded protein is CASSSPQGTDTQYF.

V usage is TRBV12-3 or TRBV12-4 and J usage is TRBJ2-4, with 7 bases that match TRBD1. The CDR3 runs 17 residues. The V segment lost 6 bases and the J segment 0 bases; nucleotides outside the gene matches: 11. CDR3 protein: CASSLPPGQLAKNIQYF. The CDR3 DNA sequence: TGTGCCAGCAGCCTACCCCCGGGACAGCTAGCCAAAAACATTCAGTACTTC.

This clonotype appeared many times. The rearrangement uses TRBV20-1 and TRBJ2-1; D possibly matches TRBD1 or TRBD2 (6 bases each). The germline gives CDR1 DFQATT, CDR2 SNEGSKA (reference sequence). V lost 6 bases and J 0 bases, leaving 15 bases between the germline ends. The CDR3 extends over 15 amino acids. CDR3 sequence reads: CSAPRGSGSYNEQFF. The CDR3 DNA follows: TGCAGTGCGCCCAGGGGTAGCGGCTCCTACAATGAGCAGTTCTTC.